The present TCR beta chain was sequenced within a study of CD8 T cells in Susac syndrome. Study observations and caveats: CD4+ T cell repertoires in Susac syndrome lacked clonal expansion.

Turning to this clonotype: Its antigen is not identified.

The CDR3 runs 13 residues. Germline-derived CDR1 and CDR2 are SGHAT and FQNNGV. V was cut by 6 bases and J by 4 bases, with 10 bases left in between. RNA in amounts of roughly 0.5 to 1 ug was reverse transcribed with random hexamers. TCRdb re-called the immunoSEQ multiplex PCR reads through MiXCR, storing one row per CDR3 protein. The profile covers about 180,000 distinct CDR3 sequences, with around 94% appearing a single time and 0.09% to 0.1% taken by the ten largest. Material: CD4+ T cells from PBMCs. This clonotype was obtained from a human donor with Susac syndrome. V is TRBV11-2 and J is TRBJ1-3; D unclear. CDR3 sequence (DNA): TGTGCCAGCAGAAGGGTTTTAGGAAACACCATATATTTT. Its protein is CASRRVLGNTIYF.